These 32 T cell receptor beta chains originate from one sample sequenced in a study of identical twins. TCRdb independently ran MiXCR on the 5' RACE reads; one entry per CDR3 protein. The sample records 1.5 million to 2 million distinct CDR3 sequences, under 35% being singletons. What was sequenced was cord blood. These receptors all stem from a newborn girl in good health.

The chain is built from TRBV12-3 or TRBV12-4 and TRBJ1-1; maybe TRBD1 (6 bases). This CDR3 is 14 amino acids long. Trimming removed 7 bases from V and 2 bases from J, with 14 bases in between. CDR3 DNA: TGTGCCAGCACCGTGGGGGCAATCAACACTGAAGCTTTCTTT. It translates to CASTVGAINTEAFF.

This clonotype was seen a handful of times. The chain combines TRBV12-3 or TRBV12-4 with TRBJ2-3; 8 bases line up with TRBD1. The CDR3 spans 15 residues. Unmatched junction bases numbered 8, after V lost 7 bases and J lost 2 bases. CDR3 DNA: TGTGCCAGCAATTCCGGGACAGGAAACACAGATACGCAGTATTTT. Amino acids: CASNSGTGNTDTQYF.

The rearrangement links TRBV5-1 to TRBJ2-1, with 9 bases that match TRBD2. Germline V lookup: CDR1 SGHRS, CDR2 YFSETQ. The CDR3 has 16 amino acids. V gave up 0 bases and J gave up 5 bases; unmatched junction bases: 6. The CDR3 DNA reads as TGCGCCAGCAGCTTGGCAGTTGTAGCGGGGGACAATGAGCAGTTCTTC. It specifies CASSLAVVAGDNEQFF.

The chain is built from TRBV13 and TRBJ2-5; TRBD2 agrees at 8 bases. CDR1 is PRHDT and CDR2 is FYEKMQ in the germline V gene (reference sequence). The V segment lost 3 bases and the J segment 6 bases; nucleotides outside the gene matches: 15. The CDR3 spans 17 residues. CDR3: CASSFQTGGAVAKTQYF. The CDR3 region has the DNA TGTGCCAGCAGCTTTCAGACCGGGGGGGCCGTAGCAAAGACCCAGTACTTC.

This clonotype was observed a few times. This sequence joins TRBV9 and TRBJ2-5; D unresolved. V was trimmed by 0 bases and J by 7 bases, leaving 7 bases between them. This CDR3 comprises 12 residues. Germline loops: CDR1 SGDLS, CDR2 YYNGEE. CDR3 amino acids: CASSVEGGTQYF. CDR3 in DNA: TGTGCCAGCAGCGTAGAGGGCGGGACCCAGTACTTC.

The V call is TRBV12-3 or TRBV12-4, the J call TRBJ1-4, with a weak D call TRBD1 (6 bases). The V and J ends lost 3 bases and 7 bases respectively, with 12 bases between them. This CDR3 spans 14 amino acids. CDR3 sequence reads: CASSFVGRGEKLFF. Here the CDR3 DNA reads TGTGCCAGCAGTTTTGTCGGCAGGGGTGAAAAACTGTTTTTT.

The J gene is TRBJ1-1, the V gene TRBV6-5; D unclear. CDR1 and CDR2 (germline): MNHEY, SVGAGI. V lost 6 bases and J lost 6, with 17 bases in between. The CDR3 loop spans 14 amino acids. The CDR3 DNA reads TGTGCCAGCAGCCGCGTCTCACATGGCGCTGAAGCTTTCTTT. It is translated as CASSRVSHGAEAFF.

The chain couples TRBV6-5 to TRBJ2-1; a possible D gene is TRBD2 (6 bases). CDR3 size: 13 residues. Trimming removed 7 bases from V and 5 bases from J, with 12 bases in between. CDR1 is MNHEY, CDR2 SVGAGI, per germline. In nucleotides, the CDR3 is TGTGCCAGCATCGGGACTGCCCACAATGAGCAGTTCTTC. It translates to CASIGTAHNEQFF.

This clonotype was counted at least ten times. This sequence joins TRBV4-2 and TRBJ2-3; D is unclear. Trimming stripped 0 bases from V and 2 bases from J, with 6 bases between. The CDR3 covers 14 residues. The germline CDR1 and CDR2 sequences are LGHNA and YNFKEQ. This chain's CDR3 is CASSQEGVTDTQYF. The DNA for the CDR3 is TGTGCCAGCAGCCAAGAAGGAGTCACAGATACGCAGTATTTT.

The chain recombines TRBV4-1 with TRBJ1-1; a weak D match, TRBD1 (5 bases). Trimming removed 4 bases at V and 5 bases at J, with 17 bases between. This CDR3 contains 15 residues. CDR1 is MGHRA and CDR2 is YSYEKL in the germline V gene. The CDR3 sequence: CASSPPDQGETEAFF. As DNA, the CDR3 is TGCGCCAGCAGCCCTCCGGACCAGGGTGAGACTGAAGCTTTCTTT.

This chain connects TRBV5-6 to TRBJ1-1; a possible D gene is TRBD1 (6 bases). CDR1 SGHDT and CDR2 YYEEEE come from the germline V gene. Trimming cost V 3 bases and J 3 bases, with 15 bases left between them. This CDR3 region has 15 residues. As DNA, the CDR3 is TGTGCCAGCAGCTGGGAGACAGGAAGGGACACTGAAGCTTTCTTT. Its translation: CASSWETGRDTEAFF. Filled out from reference TRBV5-6 and TRBJ1-1, the complete variable domain reads DAGVTQSPTHLIKTRGQQVTLRCSPKSGHDTVSWYQQALGQGPQFIFQYYEEEERQRGNFPDRFSGHQFPNYSSELNVNALLLGDSALYLCASSWETGRDTEAFFGQGTRLTVV.

This chain connects TRBV7-9 to TRBJ1-2; 7 nucleotides line up with TRBD1. Germline V gives CDR1 SEHNR, CDR2 FQNEAQ (reference sequence). J gave up 6 bases and V 5 bases, and 18 bases lay outside the gene matches. This CDR3 spans 17 amino acids. This chain's CDR3 is CASSQNLRQGGLDGYTF. The CDR3 nucleotides are TGTGCCAGCAGCCAAAACCTCCGACAGGGAGGATTGGATGGCTACACCTTC.

The genes are TRBV18 and TRBJ1-1, with TRBD1 identical over 9 bases. The CDR3 has 15 amino acids. J was trimmed by 4 bases and V by 5 bases; bases with no gene match: 8. The germline V gene has CDR1 KGHSH and CDR2 LQKENI. The CDR3 DNA reads as TGTGCCAGCTCAGGATCCGGGACAGGGACCACTGAAGCTTTCTTT. This codes for CASSGSGTGTTEAFF.

Only a few counts were recorded for this clonotype. This rearrangement joins TRBV6-6 to TRBJ2-1; TRBD2 matches at 9 bases. Per germline, CDR1 MNHNY and CDR2 SVGAGI (reference sequence). CDR3 length: 19 residues. V was clipped by 2 bases and J by 0 bases; unmatched bases: 11. The DNA of the CDR3 is TGTGCCAGCAGTTACACCACGATGACTAGCGGAAGCTCCTACAATGAGCAGTTCTTC. Translation gives CASSYTTMTSGSSYNEQFF.

This clonotype has only a few counts. The rearrangement links TRBV6-6 to TRBJ1-5; D may be TRBD1 (5 bases). Germline CDR1 reads MNHNY; CDR2 reads SVGAGI (reference sequence). The CDR3 sequence is 15 residues long. Trimming pared 4 bases from V and 4 bases from J, leaving 14 bases between. In DNA form, the CDR3 reads TGTGCCAGCAGTTCCGGCGGGGGAAATAATCAGCCCCAGCATTTT. It codes for CASSSGGGNNQPQHF.

The chain links TRBV28 to TRBJ2-7; 9 nucleotides line up with TRBD2. V gave up 5 bases and J gave up 3 bases; unmatched junction bases: 11. This CDR3 has 16 residues. Looked up from germline, CDR1 is MDHEN and CDR2 is SYDVKM. CDR3 sequence (DNA): TGTGCCAGCAGTCCCCCTCGATATAGCGGGAGCTACGAGCAGTACTTC. Protein: CASSPPRYSGSYEQYF.

This chain joins TRBV14 and TRBJ2-5; D unresolved. CDR1 SGHDN and CDR2 FVKESK come from the germline V gene. This CDR3 has 16 amino acids. V was cut by 1 base and J by 5 bases, with 17 bases left in between. CDR3 amino acids: CASSQVQGRPKETQYF. CDR3 coding DNA: TGTGCCAGCAGCCAAGTCCAAGGACGGCCGAAGGAGACCCAGTACTTC.

This chain links TRBV6-2 or TRBV6-3 with TRBJ2-5; the D gene could be TRBD1 or TRBD2 (5 bases each). CDR3 length equals 15 residues. The germline CDR1 and CDR2 sequences are MNHEY and SVGEGT. The V and J ends lost 0 bases and 11 bases respectively, with 19 bases between them. The CDR3 nucleotides read TGTGCCAGCAGTTACTCTGGGACGCTGGGGGATGAGCAGTACTTC. Translation gives CASSYSGTLGDEQYF.

The chain links TRBV12-3 or TRBV12-4 to TRBJ2-7; 10 nucleotides agree with TRBD1. The CDR3 has 15 residues. The V gene end was trimmed by 6 bases and the J gene end by 7 bases; junction bases not matched to a gene: 12. Here the CDR3 DNA reads TGTGCCAGCAGCCGTAGACAGGGGGCGGGCAATGAGCAGTACTTC. Amino acid sequence: CASSRRQGAGNEQYF.

In nucleotides, the CDR3 is TGTGCCAGCAGTTTAAGTCTCGGGGATAGGGACACTGAAGCTTTCTTT. Residues: CASSLSLGDRDTEAFF. The V gene is TRBV28, the J gene TRBJ1-1; D uncertain. The CDR3 extends over 16 amino acids. Looked up from germline, CDR1 is MDHEN and CDR2 is SYDVKM. Trimming cost V 2 bases and J 3 bases, with 16 bases left between them.

This clonotype was recorded a few times. The gene calls are TRBV5-1 and TRBJ1-4; no clear D. The CDR3 loop spans 14 amino acids. The germline CDR1 and CDR2 sequences are SGHRS and YFSETQ. Between the trimmed V and J ends, which lost 5 bases and 0 bases, there was a span of 8 bases. CDR3 protein: CASSAETTNEKLFF. The CDR3 DNA reads as TGCGCCAGCAGTGCGGAGACAACTAATGAAAAACTGTTTTTT.

The table lists this clonotype with a few counts. The chain combines TRBV6-6 with TRBJ2-5; TRBD2 aligns across 9 bases. CDR3 size: 13 residues. From germline, CDR1 is MNHNY and CDR2 SVGAGI (reference sequence). With V trimmed by 6 bases and J by 5 bases, 4 bases remained unmatched. CDR3 DNA sequence: TGTGCCAGCAGACTCAGCGGGAGGGAGACCCAGTACTTC. It yields the protein CASRLSGRETQYF.

The rearrangement uses TRBV15 and TRBJ2-7; 7 bases map to TRBD1. The CDR3 is 16 residues long. Germline CDR1 is LNHNV and CDR2 is YYDKDF (reference sequence). V trimming: 4 bases; J trimming: 2 bases; junction bases outside the gene matches: 11. The CDR3 sequence: CATSTPRGQGAYEQYF. CDR3 nucleotide sequence: TGTGCCACCAGCACCCCGAGGGGCCAGGGGGCCTACGAGCAGTACTTC.

This chain links TRBV10-3 with TRBJ1-6, with D possibly matching TRBD1 (5 bases). This CDR3 comprises 17 residues. Germline V CDR1 and CDR2: ENHRY, SYGVKD. V was clipped by 3 bases and J by 1 base, with 13 bases between them. In DNA, the CDR3 is TGTGCCATCAGTGACCCAGGGAGAGGGTCCTATAATTCACCCCTCCACTTT. This translates into CAISDPGRGSYNSPLHF.

In this sample, this clonotype turned up a few times. This chain's CDR3 is CASSNLLGKGGYEQYF. In DNA form, the CDR3 reads TGTGCCAGCAGCAACTTACTGGGGAAAGGGGGCTACGAGCAGTACTTC. V gene TRBV5-5 combines with J gene TRBJ2-7; TRBD1 might be the D (6 bases). V lost 4 bases, J lost 3 bases, and 20 bases lay in between. Germline V lookup: CDR1 SGHKS, CDR2 YYEKEE (reference sequence). This CDR3 has 16 residues.

This clonotype was counted many times. V usage is TRBV29-1 and J usage is TRBJ2-5; possibly TRBD1 for D (6 bases). The CDR3 is made up of 11 amino acids. V was cut by 6 bases and J by 4 bases, with 9 bases left in between. Per the germline V gene, CDR1 is SQVTM and CDR2 is ANQGSEA. CDR3 in amino acids: CSVRGRETQYF. The CDR3 nucleotides read TGCAGCGTCAGGGGCCGAGAGACCCAGTACTTC.

This clonotype occurred a few times. A read error may account for a junction end that differs from germline. The CDR3 DNA reads as TGCAGTGCAAGAGGGTCCCTCACAGATACGCAGTATTTT. The encoded protein is CSARGSLTDTQYF. The chain is built from TRBV20-1 and TRBJ2-3, with a weak D call TRBD2 (5 bases). Germline-derived CDR1 and CDR2 are DFQATT and SNEGSKA (reference sequence). This CDR3 has 13 amino acids.

Comment on this clonotype: A much larger clonotype is one base distant, so this may be a read error. This chain joins TRBV6-5 and TRBJ2-3, with a tentative D call TRBD2 (5 bases). In germline, CDR1 is MNHEY, CDR2 SVGAGI. The CDR3 is 13 residues long. V lost 0 bases to trimming and J lost 4 bases, with 5 bases between them. CDR3 nucleotides: TGTGCCAGCAGTTACTCGAGGGCAGATACGCAGTATTTT. Translated: CASSYSRADTQYF.

In the case of this clonotype: This may be a read error: a much more frequent sequence differs by one nucleotide. The J gene is TRBJ2-7, the V gene TRBV10-3; D gene ambiguous. CDR1 ENHRY and CDR2 SYGVKD come from the germline V gene. Trimming stripped 2 bases from V and 7 bases from J, with 6 bases between. CDR3 length equals 11 residues. CDR3 protein: CAISEENEQYF. As DNA, the CDR3 is TGTGCCATCAGTGAGGAGAATGAGCAGTACTTC.

V gene TRBV4-1 combines with J gene TRBJ1-2, with D possibly TRBD1 on 6 matching bases. V lost 0 bases to trimming and J lost 6 bases, with 8 bases between them. The germline gives CDR1 MGHRA, CDR2 YSYEKL. This CDR3 has 13 amino acids. As DNA, the CDR3 is TGCGCCAGCAGCCAAGATCGGACAGATGGCTACACCTTC. Its protein product is CASSQDRTDGYTF.

V usage is TRBV20-1 and J usage is TRBJ2-3; 8 positions match TRBD2. V dropped 1 base and J dropped 3; count of bases not matched to a gene: 6. The CDR3 loop spans 15 amino acids. CDR1 is DFQATT and CDR2 is SNEGSKA in the germline V gene (reference sequence). The CDR3 region has the DNA TGCAGTGCTAGAGCGGCTAGCGGGCCGACAGATACGCAGTATTTT. Translating it yields CSARAASGPTDTQYF.

The CDR3 DNA reads TGCGCCAGCAGCCCAAGACTAGCGGCAAGGTCCTACGAGCAGTACTTC. Amino acid sequence: CASSPRLAARSYEQYF. The chain uses TRBV5-1 and TRBJ2-7, with 9 nucleotides matching TRBD2. Germline loops: CDR1 SGHRS, CDR2 YFSETQ. The CDR3 extends over 16 amino acids. J was trimmed by 1 base and V by 4 bases; bases with no gene match: 9.